The clone carrying this T cell receptor beta chain was recorded once. The data were taken from a study of CD8+ T cells in alopecia areata. The CDR3 is made up of 14 amino acids. Germline CDR1 reads MNHEY; CDR2 reads SMNVEV (reference sequence). The junction had 8 bases not matched to a gene; V was cut back by 6 bases and J by 6 bases. Once RNA had been extracted, it was reverse transcribed into cDNA to act as the sequencing template. The data were produced by immunoSEQ multiplex PCR, yet TCRdb's version contains in-frame clones alone and is incomplete. The table includes 150,000 or so clones, about 49% detected once.

This receptor was taken from a human donor with alopecia areata. V is TRBV27 and J is TRBJ1-5, with 7 bases aligning to TRBD1. Sequenced here: CD8+ T cells sorted from blood, sampled at week 0. The CDR3 protein is CASSKTGRGQPQHF. DNA of the CDR3: TGTGCCAGCAGCAAGACAGGGAGGGGTCAGCCCCAGCATTTT.